Listed below are T cell receptor beta chains from one sample, sequenced in a study of T cells in Graves' hyperthyroidism and ophthalmopathy. A single record per CDR3 protein comes from TCRdb applying MiXCR to the multiplex PCR reads. Of 500,000 to 800,000 distinct CDR3 sequences listed, around 15% are singletons. Source material: blood. The receptors shown here come from a woman aged 45-60 years with Graves' ophthalmopathy. CDR3s include the opening cysteine and the closing phenylalanine or tryptophan. Fields, in order: CDR3 protein, CDR3 DNA, V gene, J gene, clone size, D gene. The D gene is left open where the match is weak. Clone size is not always given. Where it is, it says once, few, many or a class for expanded clones.

CDR3aa: CASRFDSGRRYNEQFF
CDR3nt: TGTGCCAGCAGATTTGATAGCGGGAGGCGTTACAATGAGCAGTTCTTC
v_gene: TRBV7-9
j_gene: TRBJ2-1
abundance: many
d_gene: TRBD2

CDR3aa: CASFRDRATDTQYF
CDR3nt: TGTGCCAGCTTCCGGGACAGGGCTACAGATACGCAGTATTTT
v_gene: TRBV2
j_gene: TRBJ2-3
abundance: many
d_gene: TRBD1

CDR3aa: CSVGGTGGNTEAFF
CDR3nt: TGCAGCGTTGGCGGCACAGGGGGGAACACTGAAGCTTTCTTT
v_gene: TRBV29-1
j_gene: TRBJ1-1
abundance: few
d_gene: TRBD1

CDR3aa: CASSLATLTGAGRGETQYF
CDR3nt: TGTGCCAGCAGCTTAGCAACCCTGACAGGAGCCGGGCGTGGGGAGACCCAGTACTTC
v_gene: TRBV7-8
j_gene: TRBJ2-5
abundance: many
d_gene: NA

CDR3aa: CASNWDRNTGELFF
CDR3nt: TGTGCCAGCAATTGGGACAGGAACACCGGGGAGCTGTTTTTT
v_gene: TRBV2
j_gene: TRBJ2-2
abundance: few
d_gene: TRBD1

CDR3aa: CATSRELPGMNYGYTF
CDR3nt: TGTGCCACCAGCAGAGAATTACCGGGGATGAACTATGGCTACACCTTC
v_gene: TRBV15
j_gene: TRBJ1-2
abundance: NA
d_gene: NA

CDR3aa: CASSLIAGGPSGTQYF
CDR3nt: TGTGCCAGCAGCCTAATAGCGGGAGGGCCTTCGGGTACGCAGTATTTT
v_gene: TRBV7-2
j_gene: TRBJ2-3
abundance: many
d_gene: TRBD2

CDR3aa: CATSREGQLTEAFF
CDR3nt: TGTGCCACCAGCAGAGAGGGACAGTTAACTGAAGCTTTCTTT
v_gene: TRBV15
j_gene: TRBJ1-1
abundance: NA
d_gene: TRBD1

CDR3aa: CASSLGPGGNEQFF
CDR3nt: TGCGCCAGCAGCCTCGGTCCGGGCGGTAATGAGCAGTTCTTC
v_gene: TRBV5-1
j_gene: TRBJ2-1
abundance: few
d_gene: NA

CDR3aa: CASKKGHVGNPYKQYF
CDR3nt: TGTGCCAGCAAAAAGGGACATGTGGGAAATCCCTACAAGCAGTACTTC
v_gene: TRBV6-2/TRBV6-3
j_gene: TRBJ2-7
abundance: NA
d_gene: NA

CDR3aa: CASGERSDWSGSYEQYF
CDR3nt: TGTGCCAGCGGGGAACGGTCAGACTGGTCAGGCTCCTACGAGCAGTACTTC
v_gene: TRBV11-2
j_gene: TRBJ2-7
abundance: many
d_gene: NA

CDR3aa: CASSLTGQGAQLYGYTF
CDR3nt: TGTGCCAGCAGTTTAACGGGACAGGGGGCGCAGTTATATGGCTACACCTTC
v_gene: TRBV27
j_gene: TRBJ1-2
abundance: many
d_gene: TRBD1

CDR3aa: CASSHRAGVDNEQFF
CDR3nt: TGTGCCAGCAGTCACCGAGCGGGAGTAGACAATGAGCAGTTCTTC
v_gene: TRBV14
j_gene: TRBJ2-1
abundance: NA
d_gene: TRBD2

CDR3aa: CASRDTVNTEAFF
CDR3nt: TGTGCCAGCAGGGATACAGTGAACACTGAAGCTTTCTTT
v_gene: TRBV2
j_gene: TRBJ1-1
abundance: many
d_gene: NA

CDR3aa: CASSPENGGRSSYNEQFF
CDR3nt: TGTGCCAGCTCACCCGAAAATGGCGGAAGGAGCTCCTACAATGAGCAGTTCTTC
v_gene: TRBV18
j_gene: TRBJ2-1
abundance: few
d_gene: NA

CDR3aa: CASSPGTSETNEQFF
CDR3nt: TGTGCCAGCAGCCCCGGGACTAGCGAGACCAATGAGCAGTTCTTC
v_gene: TRBV6-2/TRBV6-3
j_gene: TRBJ2-1
abundance: many
d_gene: TRBD2